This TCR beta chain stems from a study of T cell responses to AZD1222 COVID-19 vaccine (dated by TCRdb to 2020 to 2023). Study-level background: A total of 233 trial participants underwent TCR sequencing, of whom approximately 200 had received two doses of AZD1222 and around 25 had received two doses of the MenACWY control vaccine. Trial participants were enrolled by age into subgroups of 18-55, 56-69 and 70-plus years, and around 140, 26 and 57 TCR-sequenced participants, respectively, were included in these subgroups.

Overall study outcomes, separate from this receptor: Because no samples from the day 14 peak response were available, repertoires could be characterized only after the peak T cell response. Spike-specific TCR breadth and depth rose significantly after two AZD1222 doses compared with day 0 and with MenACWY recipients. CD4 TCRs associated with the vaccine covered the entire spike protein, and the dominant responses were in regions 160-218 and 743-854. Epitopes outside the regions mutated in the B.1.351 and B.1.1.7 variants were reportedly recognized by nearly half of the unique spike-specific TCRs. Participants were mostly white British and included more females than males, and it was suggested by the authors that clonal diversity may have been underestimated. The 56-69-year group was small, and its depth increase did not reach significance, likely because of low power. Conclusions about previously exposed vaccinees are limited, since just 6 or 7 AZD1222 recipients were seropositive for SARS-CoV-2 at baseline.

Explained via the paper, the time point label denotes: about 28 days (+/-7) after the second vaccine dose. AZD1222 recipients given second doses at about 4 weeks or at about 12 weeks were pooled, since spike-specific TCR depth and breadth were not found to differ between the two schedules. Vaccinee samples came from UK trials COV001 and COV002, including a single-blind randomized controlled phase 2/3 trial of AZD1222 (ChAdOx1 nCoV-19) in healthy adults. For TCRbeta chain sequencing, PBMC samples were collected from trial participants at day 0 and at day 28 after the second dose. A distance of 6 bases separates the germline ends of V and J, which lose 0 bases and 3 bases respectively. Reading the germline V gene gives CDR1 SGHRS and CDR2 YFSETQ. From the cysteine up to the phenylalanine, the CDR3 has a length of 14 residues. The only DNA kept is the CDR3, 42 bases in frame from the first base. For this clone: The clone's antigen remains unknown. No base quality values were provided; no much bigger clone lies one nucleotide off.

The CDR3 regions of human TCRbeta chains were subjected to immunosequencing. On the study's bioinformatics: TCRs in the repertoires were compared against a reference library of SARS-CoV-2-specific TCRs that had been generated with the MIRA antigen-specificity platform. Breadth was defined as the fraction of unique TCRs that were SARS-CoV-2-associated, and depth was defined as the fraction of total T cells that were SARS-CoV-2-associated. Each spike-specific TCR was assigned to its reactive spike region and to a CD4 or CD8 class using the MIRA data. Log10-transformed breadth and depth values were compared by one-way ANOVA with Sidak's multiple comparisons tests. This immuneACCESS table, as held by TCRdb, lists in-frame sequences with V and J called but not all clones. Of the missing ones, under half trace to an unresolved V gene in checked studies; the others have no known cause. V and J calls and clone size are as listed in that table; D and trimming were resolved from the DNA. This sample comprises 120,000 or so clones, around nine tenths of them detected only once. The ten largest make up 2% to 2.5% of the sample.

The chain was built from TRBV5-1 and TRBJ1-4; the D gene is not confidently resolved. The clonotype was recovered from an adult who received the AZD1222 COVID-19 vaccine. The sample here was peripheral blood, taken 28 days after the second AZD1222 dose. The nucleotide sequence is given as TGCGCCAGCAGCTTGGATGTCTCTAATGAAAAACTGTTTTTT. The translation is CASSLDVSNEKLFF.